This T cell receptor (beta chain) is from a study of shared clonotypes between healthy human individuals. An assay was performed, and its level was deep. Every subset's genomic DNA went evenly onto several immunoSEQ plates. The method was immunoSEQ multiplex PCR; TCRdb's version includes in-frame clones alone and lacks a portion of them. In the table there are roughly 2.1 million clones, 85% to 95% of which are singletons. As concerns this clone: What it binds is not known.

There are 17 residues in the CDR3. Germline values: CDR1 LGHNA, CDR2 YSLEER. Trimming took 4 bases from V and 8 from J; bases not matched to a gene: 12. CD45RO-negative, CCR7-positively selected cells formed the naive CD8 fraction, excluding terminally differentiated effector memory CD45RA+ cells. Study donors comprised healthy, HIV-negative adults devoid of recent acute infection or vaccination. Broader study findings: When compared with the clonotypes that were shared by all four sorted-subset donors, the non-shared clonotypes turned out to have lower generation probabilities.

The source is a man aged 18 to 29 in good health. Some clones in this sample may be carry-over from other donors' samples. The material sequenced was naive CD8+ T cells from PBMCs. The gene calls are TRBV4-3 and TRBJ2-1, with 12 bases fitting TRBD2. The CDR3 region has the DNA TGCGCCAGCAGCCTAGAGGGGCCTAGCGGGAGGGCCGATGAGCAGTTCTTC. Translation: CASSLEGPSGRADEQFF.